This T cell receptor (beta chain) comes out of a study of blood T cell repertoires in COVID-19. Overall study context: The samples span acute and convalescent COVID-19 from the United States, Italy and Spain. Sources were T cells, B-cell-depleted T cells, or PBMCs; the material itself was cDNA or gDNA.

Source study methods: Amplification with reference gene primers provided the estimates of nucleated cell counts. Only in-frame clones appear in the TCRdb table, and some are missing; sequencing was by immunoSEQ multiplex PCR. The V and J calls and clone size are taken from that table; D and trimming were inferred from the DNA. This sample carries 54,000 or so clones, 80% to 85% of them seen once, and the ten largest clones take about 2%. The V end lost 8 bases, the J end lost 6 bases, and 14 bases lay between the germline ends. Germline-derived CDR1 and CDR2 are MNHEY and SMNVEV (reference sequence). The CDR3 has 12 residues.

The sequencing sample was made of peripheral blood. This receptor was obtained from a woman aged 60-70 years with acute or convalescent COVID-19. The chain combines TRBV27 with TRBJ2-7; D may be TRBD1 (6 bases). The CDR3, as DNA: TGTGCCAGCGGGGGCAGGGGTGGCGAGCAGTACTTC. This codes for CASGGRGGEQYF.